Following are 28 T cell receptor beta chains from one sample sequenced in a study of T cell responses to AZD1222 COVID-19 vaccine. Repertoires were generated with immunoSEQ multiplex PCR, while TCRdb's copy carries only in-frame clones and drops some. Among roughly 150,000 clones, 80% to 95% were seen once, and the ten largest hold 5% to 6.5%. The source material was peripheral blood, sampled 28 days after the second AZD1222 dose. Every receptor here comes from an adult who received the AZD1222 COVID-19 vaccine.

The chain couples TRBV7-9 to TRBJ1-2, with unresolved D. The CDR3 is 14 residues long. V was trimmed by 0 bases and J by 4 bases, leaving 9 bases between them. CDR1 SEHNR and CDR2 FQNEAQ come from the germline V gene (reference sequence). In nucleotides, the CDR3 is TGTGCCAGCAGCTTAGCGCAGGTCAGCTATGGCTACACCTTC. It specifies CASSLAQVSYGYTF.

This chain connects TRBV7-2 to TRBJ1-6; D remains ambiguous. This CDR3 has 14 amino acids. Germline loops: CDR1 SGHTA, CDR2 FQGNSA. V shed 2 bases and J shed 8 bases, with 10 bases lying between them. The CDR3 loop reads CASSLLWFDSPLHF. The DNA for the CDR3 is TGTGCCAGCAGCTTACTATGGTTTGATTCACCCCTCCACTTT. The full variable domain, its missing parts supplied by reference TRBV7-2 and TRBJ1-6, is GAGVSQSPSNKVTEKGKDVELRCDPISGHTALYWYRQSLGQGLEFLIYFQGNSAPDKSGLPSDRFSAERTGGSVSTLTIQRTQQEDSAVYLCASSLLWFDSPLHFGNGTRLTVT.

The rearrangement joins TRBV2 to TRBJ1-2, with a weak D call TRBD1 (5 bases). Germline V lookup: CDR1 SNHLY, CDR2 FYNNEI. V was cut by 7 bases and J by 13 bases, with 16 bases left in between. CDR3 length: 11 amino acids. CDR3 sequence: CASNAEGRTTF. The CDR3 nucleotides read TGTGCCAGCAATGCGGAGGGGCGGACCACCTTC.

The V gene is TRBV28, the J gene TRBJ1-4, with D maybe TRBD1 (5 bases). Trimming removed 5 bases from V and 8 bases from J, with 15 bases in between. From germline, CDR1 is MDHEN and CDR2 SYDVKM. The CDR3 contains 14 residues. CDR3: CASSPRGSEEKLFF. DNA of the CDR3: TGTGCCAGCAGTCCGAGGGGTTCTGAGGAAAAACTGTTTTTT.

This chain uses TRBV5-5 with TRBJ2-5; 10 nucleotides match TRBD1. Germline trimming cut 3 bases from V and 3 bases from J; bases unmatched to any gene: 5. The CDR3 sequence is 15 residues long. The germline V gene has CDR1 SGHKS and CDR2 YYEKEE (reference sequence). The CDR3 coding sequence is TGTGCCAGCAGCTCCACGACAGGGGGCGAAGAGACCCAGTACTTC. This gives the protein CASSSTTGGEETQYF.

This clone has only one observation. This sequence joins TRBV19 and TRBJ1-5, with D possibly being TRBD1 (6 bases). Trimming removed 4 bases at V and 1 base at J, with 20 bases between. The CDR3 loop spans 18 amino acids. The V gene's germline CDR1 is LNHDA and CDR2 SQIVND (reference sequence). DNA for the CDR3: TGTGCCAGTAGTAGAACGACAGGCGGATTGGGAAGCAATCAGCCCCAGCATTTT. Protein: CASSRTTGGLGSNQPQHF.

The chain links TRBV2 to TRBJ1-4; 7 bases line up with TRBD1. The CDR3 extends over 15 amino acids. Germline V gives CDR1 SNHLY, CDR2 FYNNEI. Trimming at V came to 6 bases and at J to 4 bases, leaving 8 bases not matched to a gene. CDR3 region: CASSLQGWFNEKLFF. CDR3 coding DNA: TGTGCCAGCAGCTTACAGGGGTGGTTTAATGAAAAACTGTTTTTT.

CDR3 DNA: TGTGCCAGCAGCTTCGCTGCACAGGGGGCCGGGGAGACCCAGTACTTC. Amino acid sequence: CASSFAAQGAGETQYF. This rearrangement joins TRBV7-2 to TRBJ2-5; 9 bases match TRBD1. This CDR3 comprises 16 residues. The V segment lost 3 bases and the J segment 5 bases; nucleotides outside the gene matches: 10. Germline loops: CDR1 SGHTA, CDR2 FQGNSA.

This rearrangement joins TRBV2 to TRBJ1-6; TRBD1 matches 9 bases. V shed 7 bases and J 7 bases; nucleotides not matched to a gene: 5. CDR1 is SNHLY, CDR2 FYNNEI, per germline. The CDR3 has 14 residues. The CDR3 nucleotides read TGTGCCAGCAAAAGGACAGGGGAGAATTCACCCCTCCACTTT. It yields the protein CASKRTGENSPLHF.

The chain couples TRBV5-1 to TRBJ2-7; tentatively, D is TRBD2 (6 bases). The ends were cut back, 6 bases at V and 3 bases at J, with 13 bases in the middle. Germline V gene lookup returns CDR1 SGHRS and CDR2 YFSETQ. This CDR3 has 13 residues. CDR3 residues: CASTSGDSYEQYF. CDR3 DNA: TGCGCCAGCACTTCGGGAGATAGCTACGAGCAGTACTTC.

The V gene is TRBV5-1, the J gene TRBJ2-2; the D gene could be TRBD1 or TRBD2 (6 bases each). Germline V gene lookup returns CDR1 SGHRS and CDR2 YFSETQ. This CDR3 contains 14 residues. V lost 5 bases and J 3 bases, leaving 11 bases between the germline ends. The CDR3 region is CASRGGGYTGELFF. The CDR3 DNA is TGCGCCAGCAGGGGGGGCGGATACACCGGGGAGCTGTTTTTT.

The rearrangement joins TRBV6-6 to TRBJ2-7; D is uncertain. From germline, CDR1 is MNHNY and CDR2 SVGAGI (reference sequence). V was clipped by 2 bases and J by 3 bases, with 5 bases between them. CDR3 length equals 12 residues. The CDR3 bases are TGTGCCAGCAGTTACACCGTCTACGAGCAGTACTTC. Protein product: CASSYTVYEQYF.

V usage is TRBV7-2 and J usage is TRBJ2-2; TRBD2 matches 7 bases. V lost 3 bases, J lost 5 bases, and 3 bases stayed unmatched. This CDR3 spans 14 amino acids. CDR1 and CDR2 from the germline V gene are SGHTA and FQGNSA. This CDR3 is CASSFQRGTGELFF. As DNA, the CDR3 is TGTGCCAGCAGCTTTCAGCGGGGAACCGGGGAGCTGTTTTTT.

CDR3 loop: CASSLGREEWAPLHF. For the CDR3, the DNA is TGTGCCAGCAGCTTAGGGCGGGAGGAATGGGCACCCCTCCACTTT. The V gene is TRBV7-9, the J gene TRBJ1-6, with D unresolved. The CDR3 runs to 15 residues. The V gene's germline CDR1 is SEHNR and CDR2 FQNEAQ (reference sequence). Trimming removed 1 base at V and 11 bases at J, with 15 bases between. Drawing the rest from reference TRBV7-9 and TRBJ1-6, the complete variable domain is DTGVSQNPRHKITKRGQNVTFRCDPISEHNRLYWYRQTLGQGPEFLTYFQNEAQLEKSRLLSDRFSAERPKGSFSTLEIQRTEQGDSAMYLCASSLGREEWAPLHFGNGTRLTVT.

The V gene is TRBV3-1 (or the pseudogene TRBV3-2), the J gene TRBJ1-3, with D maybe TRBD1 (5 bases). Germline-derived CDR1 and CDR2 are LGHDT and YNNKEL (reference sequence). The V end lost 3 bases, the J end lost 4 bases, and 10 bases lay between the germline ends. There are 14 residues in the CDR3. The CDR3 DNA follows: TGTGCCAGCAGCCACTACCGGGACGGAAACACCATATATTTT. Encoded protein: CASSHYRDGNTIYF.

In its sample, this clone was seen a few times. The chain carries TRBV5-1 and TRBJ1-2; TRBD1 agrees at 7 bases. The CDR3 totals 15 residues. Looked up from germline, CDR1 is SGHRS and CDR2 is YFSETQ. J gave up 7 bases and V 0 bases, and 9 bases lay outside the gene matches. This CDR3 reads CASSLEFNRGSGYTF. In nucleotides, the CDR3 is TGCGCCAGCAGCTTGGAATTTAACAGGGGATCTGGCTACACCTTC.

This clone was observed once. This chain uses TRBV28 with TRBJ1-4; D may be TRBD1 (6 bases). This CDR3 is built from 14 residues. Trimming cost V 6 bases and J 8 bases, with 16 bases left between them. Germline CDR1 is MDHEN and CDR2 is SYDVKM. The CDR3 DNA reads TGTGCCAGCAGCCTTACGGACAGTGAGGAAAAACTGTTTTTT. Its protein product is CASSLTDSEEKLFF.

J is TRBJ1-5 and V is TRBV10-3; perhaps TRBD1 as D (5 bases). V gave up 6 bases and J gave up 3 bases, with 12 bases separating them. This CDR3 region has 14 residues. Per the germline V gene, CDR1 is ENHRY and CDR2 is SYGVKD. The chain's CDR3 is CAISQGMVNQPQHF. Written as DNA, the CDR3 is TGTGCCATCAGCCAGGGAATGGTCAATCAGCCCCAGCATTTT.

A few counts support this clone. The J gene is TRBJ1-5, the V gene TRBV10-1, with D unresolved. The CDR3 is made up of 13 amino acids. Germline V gene lookup returns CDR1 WNHNN and CDR2 SYGVQD (reference sequence). V was pared by 6 bases and J by 7 bases, with 13 bases between. The DNA for the CDR3 is TGCGCCAGCAGAGACCGGTCCGACCAGCCCCAGCATTTT. Its protein product is CASRDRSDQPQHF.

The chain has TRBV5-1 and TRBJ2-3, with a tentative D call TRBD2 (6 bases). Trimming took off 0 bases at V and 2 bases at J, with 13 bases between the two ends. This CDR3 comprises 16 residues. CDR1 and CDR2 from the germline V gene are SGHRS and YFSETQ. As DNA, the CDR3 is TGCGCCAGCAGCTTGGCCGCGGGGACCGCCACAGATACGCAGTATTTT. It encodes CASSLAAGTATDTQYF.

The rearrangement joins TRBV5-8 to TRBJ2-1; 10 nucleotides line up with TRBD2. Trimming cost V 3 bases and J 7 bases; bases outside gene matches: 22. Germline CDR1 SGHTS, CDR2 YDEGEE. The CDR3 sequence is 20 residues long. The CDR3 reads CASSSPGGSGGRPPRNEQFF. The CDR3 DNA is TGTGCCAGCAGCTCCCCCGGGGGTAGCGGGGGGCGCCCCCCGAGGAATGAGCAGTTCTTC.

The chain carries TRBV10-3 and TRBJ2-7; the D is unclear. This CDR3 region has 14 residues. Trimming removed 0 bases at V and 7 bases at J, with 13 bases between. Germline CDR1 is ENHRY and CDR2 is SYGVKD. CDR3 protein: CAISESYSPAEQYF. CDR3 bases: TGTGCCATCAGTGAGTCGTACTCCCCGGCGGAGCAGTACTTC.

The chain carries TRBV18 and TRBJ1-3; 7 bases agree with TRBD1. CDR3 length equals 17 residues. Germline V gene data show CDR1 as KGHSH and CDR2 as LQKENI. V shed 3 bases, J shed 0 bases, and the junction held 8 bases outside the gene matches. In DNA form, the CDR3 reads TGTGCCAGCTCACCCCAGGGGGGCCCCAACTCTGGAAACACCATATATTTT. Translated: CASSPQGGPNSGNTIYF.

This clone was recorded once. The chain links TRBV6-2 or TRBV6-3 to TRBJ2-3; D could derive from TRBD1 or TRBD2 (7 bases each). Germline CDR1 reads MNHEY; CDR2 reads SVGEGT. This CDR3 has 16 amino acids. V was trimmed by 2 bases and J by 2 bases, leaving 14 bases between them. The CDR3 here is CASSYGRGRFTDTQYF. The DNA of the CDR3 is TGTGCCAGCAGTTACGGGAGGGGGCGTTTCACAGATACGCAGTATTTT.

This chain uses TRBV24-1 with TRBJ2-1; 7 bases map to TRBD2. Germline V lookup: CDR1 KGHDR, CDR2 SFDVKD. CDR3 length equals 14 residues. The ends lost 4 bases at V and 12 bases at J; junction bases unmatched: 11. Written as DNA, the CDR3 is TGTGCCACCAGTGACCCGAGTTGGAGCGGGATGCAGTTCTTC. This encodes CATSDPSWSGMQFF.

This clone appeared once. The chain is built from TRBV6-5 and TRBJ1-2, with D possibly TRBD1 on 5 matching bases. The germline V gene encodes CDR1 MNHEY and CDR2 SVGAGI. The CDR3 totals 13 residues. Trimming stripped 5 bases from V and 8 bases from J, with 15 bases between. CDR3: CASSRSGTTGYTF. The CDR3 region has the DNA TGTGCCAGCAGTCGCTCCGGGACCACGGGCTACACCTTC.

The chain joins TRBV24-1 to TRBJ2-1, with D perhaps assigned TRBD1 or TRBD2 (5 bases each). The germline V and J ends were trimmed by 3 bases and 8 bases, with 16 bases remaining between them. The CDR3 length is 15 residues. Per germline, CDR1 KGHDR and CDR2 SFDVKD. In DNA form, the CDR3 reads TGTGCCACCAGTGATATGGGACGGCGTGGGGATGAGCAGTTCTTC. Amino acids: CATSDMGRRGDEQFF.

V gene TRBV7-9 combines with J gene TRBJ2-5; tentative D call: TRBD2 (6 bases). V was clipped by 0 bases and J by 5 bases, with 13 bases between them. CDR1 SEHNR and CDR2 FQNEAQ come from the germline V gene (reference sequence). The CDR3 runs 15 residues. Written as DNA, the CDR3 is TGTGCCAGCAGCTTAGCGGCGGGGAATGGGGAGACCCAGTACTTC. Its protein product is CASSLAAGNGETQYF.